The clone carrying this T cell receptor (beta chain) was recorded only once. What it binds is unknown. Sequencing used immunoSEQ multiplex PCR; TCRdb keeps in-frame clones, though not all of them. The profile shows tens of thousands of clones, about 92% of them singletons. The sample belongs to a study of T cell responses to AZD1222 COVID-19 vaccine. Study outcomes and limitations: Across spike, vaccine-associated CD4 TCRs were found, dominant at 160-218 and 743-854. Spike-specific TCRs gained breadth and depth after people received two AZD1222 doses.

V was pared by 0 bases and J by 5 bases, with 7 bases between. This CDR3 region has 13 residues. The germline V gene has CDR1 SGHNT and CDR2 YYREEE (reference sequence). This specimen was peripheral blood, taken on day 0 of AZD1222 vaccination. The sequence derives from an adult in good health. The chain combines TRBV5-4 with TRBJ2-3; D ambiguous. As DNA, the CDR3 is TGTGCCAGCAGCTTGGGGCAGGTAGATACGCAGTATTTT. Encoded protein: CASSLGQVDTQYF.